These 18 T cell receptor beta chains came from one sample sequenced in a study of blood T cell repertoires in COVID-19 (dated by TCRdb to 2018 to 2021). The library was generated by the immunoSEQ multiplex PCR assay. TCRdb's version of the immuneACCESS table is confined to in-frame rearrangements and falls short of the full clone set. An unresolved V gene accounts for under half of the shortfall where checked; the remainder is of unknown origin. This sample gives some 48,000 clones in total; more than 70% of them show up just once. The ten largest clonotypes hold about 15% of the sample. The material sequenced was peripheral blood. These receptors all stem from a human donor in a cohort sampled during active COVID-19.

The CDR3 sequence is CASSPSTDYGYTF. The CDR3 coding sequence is TGTGCCAGCTCACCTTCGACAGACTATGGCTACACCTTC. V and J are TRBV18 and TRBJ1-2; possibly TRBD1 for D (5 bases). Trimming pared 3 bases from V and 3 bases from J, leaving 8 bases between. CDR1 is KGHSH, CDR2 LQKENI, per germline. This CDR3 has 13 amino acids.

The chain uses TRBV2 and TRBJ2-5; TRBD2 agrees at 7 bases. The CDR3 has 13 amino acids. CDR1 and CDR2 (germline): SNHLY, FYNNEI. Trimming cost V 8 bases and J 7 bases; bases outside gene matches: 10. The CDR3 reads CASGGTSDGTQYF. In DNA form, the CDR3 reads TGTGCCAGCGGAGGAACTAGCGACGGGACCCAGTACTTC.

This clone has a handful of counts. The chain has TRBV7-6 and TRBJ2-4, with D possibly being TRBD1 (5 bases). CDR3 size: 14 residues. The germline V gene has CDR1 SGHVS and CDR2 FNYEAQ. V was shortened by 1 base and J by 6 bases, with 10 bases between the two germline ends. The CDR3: CASSLGGGGNIQYF. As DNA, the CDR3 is TGTGCCAGCAGCTTAGGGGGCGGCGGAAACATTCAGTACTTC.

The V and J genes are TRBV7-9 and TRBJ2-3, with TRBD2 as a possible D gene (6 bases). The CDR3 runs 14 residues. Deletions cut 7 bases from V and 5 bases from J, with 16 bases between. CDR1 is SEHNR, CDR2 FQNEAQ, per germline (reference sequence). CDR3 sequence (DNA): TGTGCCAGCAATCGTGCGGGATCGGTAGATACGCAGTATTTT. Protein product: CASNRAGSVDTQYF.

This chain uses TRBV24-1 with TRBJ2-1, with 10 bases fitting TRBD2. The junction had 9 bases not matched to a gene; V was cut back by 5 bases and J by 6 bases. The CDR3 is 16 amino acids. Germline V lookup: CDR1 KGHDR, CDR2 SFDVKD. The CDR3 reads CATSVASGSGFNEQFF. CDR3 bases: TGTGCCACCAGTGTGGCTAGCGGGAGTGGGTTCAATGAGCAGTTCTTC.

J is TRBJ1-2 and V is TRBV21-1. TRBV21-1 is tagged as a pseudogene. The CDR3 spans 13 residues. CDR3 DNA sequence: TGTGCCAGCAAAGGAAATTCGGGGTATGGCTACACCTTC. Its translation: CASKGNSGYGYTF.

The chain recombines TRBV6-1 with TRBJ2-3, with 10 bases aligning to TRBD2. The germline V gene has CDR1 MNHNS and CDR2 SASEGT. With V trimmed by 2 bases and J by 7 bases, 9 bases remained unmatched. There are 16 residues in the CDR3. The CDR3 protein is CASSEPASGSGYTQYF. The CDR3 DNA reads TGTGCCAGCAGTGAACCGGCTAGCGGGAGTGGTTATACGCAGTATTTT.

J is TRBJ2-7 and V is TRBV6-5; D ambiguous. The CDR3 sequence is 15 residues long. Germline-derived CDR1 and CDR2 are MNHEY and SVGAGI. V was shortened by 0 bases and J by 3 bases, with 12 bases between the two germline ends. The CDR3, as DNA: TGTGCCAGCAGTTACTCGTATAGCACTCTCTACGAGCAGTACTTC. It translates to CASSYSYSTLYEQYF.

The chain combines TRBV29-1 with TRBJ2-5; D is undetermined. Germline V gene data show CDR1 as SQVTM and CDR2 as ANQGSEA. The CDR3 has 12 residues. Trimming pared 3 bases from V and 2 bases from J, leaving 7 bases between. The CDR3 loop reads CSVDRLQETQYF. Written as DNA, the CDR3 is TGCAGCGTTGACCGACTGCAAGAGACCCAGTACTTC.

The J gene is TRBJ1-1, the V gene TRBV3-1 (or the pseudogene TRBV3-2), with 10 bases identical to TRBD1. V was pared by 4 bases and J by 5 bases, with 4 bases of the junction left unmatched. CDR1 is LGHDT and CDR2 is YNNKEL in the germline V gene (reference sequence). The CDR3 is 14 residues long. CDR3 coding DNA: TGTGCCAGCAGCCGTCGGGACAGGGGAACTGAAGCTTTCTTT. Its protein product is CASSRRDRGTEAFF.

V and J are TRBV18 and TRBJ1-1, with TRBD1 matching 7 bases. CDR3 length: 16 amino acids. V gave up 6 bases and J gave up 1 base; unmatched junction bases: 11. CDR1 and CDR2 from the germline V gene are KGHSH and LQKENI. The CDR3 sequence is CASSPYKTGSNTEAFF. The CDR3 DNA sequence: TGTGCCAGCTCGCCATATAAGACAGGGTCGAACACTGAAGCTTTCTTT. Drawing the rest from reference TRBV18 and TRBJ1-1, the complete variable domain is NAGVMQNPRHLVRRRGQEARLRCSPMKGHSHVYWYRQLPEEGLKFMVYLQKENIIDESGMPKERFSAEFPKEGPSILRIQQVVRGDSAAYFCASSPYKTGSNTEAFFGQGTRLTVV.

The CDR3 loop reads CASSDSAGLYGYTF. CDR3 DNA: TGTGCCAGCAGTGACTCTGCAGGGCTCTATGGCTACACCTTC. This chain joins TRBV6-4 and TRBJ1-2; weak D call: TRBD1 (5 bases). Germline CDR1 MRHNA, CDR2 SNTAGT. The CDR3 loop spans 14 amino acids. V gave up 0 bases and J gave up 4 bases, with 9 bases separating them.

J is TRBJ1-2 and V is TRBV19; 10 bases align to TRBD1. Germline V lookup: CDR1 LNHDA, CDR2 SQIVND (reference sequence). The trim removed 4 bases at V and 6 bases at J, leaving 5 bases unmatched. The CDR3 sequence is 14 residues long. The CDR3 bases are TGTGCCAGTAGTAAACTGACAGGGGGCCATGGCTACACCTTC. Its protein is CASSKLTGGHGYTF.

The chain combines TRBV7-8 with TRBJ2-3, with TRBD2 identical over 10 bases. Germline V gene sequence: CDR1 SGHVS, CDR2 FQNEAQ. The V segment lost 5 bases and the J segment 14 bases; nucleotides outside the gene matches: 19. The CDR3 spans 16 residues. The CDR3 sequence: CASSQIRNELAGGWYF. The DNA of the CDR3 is TGTGCCAGCAGCCAAATACGGAATGAGTTAGCGGGGGGTTGGTATTTT.

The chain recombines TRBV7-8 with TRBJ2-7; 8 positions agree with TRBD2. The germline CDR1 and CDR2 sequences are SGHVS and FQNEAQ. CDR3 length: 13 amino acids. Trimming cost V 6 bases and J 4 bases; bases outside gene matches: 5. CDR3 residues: CASRQAGAYEQYF. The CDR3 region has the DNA TGTGCCAGCAGACAAGCGGGAGCGTACGAGCAGTACTTC.

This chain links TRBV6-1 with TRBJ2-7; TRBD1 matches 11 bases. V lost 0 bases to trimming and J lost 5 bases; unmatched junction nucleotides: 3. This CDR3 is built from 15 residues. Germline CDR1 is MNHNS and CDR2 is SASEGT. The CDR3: CASSEARTGGDEQYF. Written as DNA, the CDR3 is TGTGCCAGCAGTGAAGCGAGGACAGGGGGCGACGAGCAGTACTTC.

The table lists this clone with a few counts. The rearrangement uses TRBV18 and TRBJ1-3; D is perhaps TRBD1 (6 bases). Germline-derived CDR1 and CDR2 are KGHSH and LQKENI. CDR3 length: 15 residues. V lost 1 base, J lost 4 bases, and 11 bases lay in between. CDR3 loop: CASSPLRGIGNTIYF. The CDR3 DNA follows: TGTGCCAGCTCACCACTGAGGGGGATAGGAAACACCATATATTTT.

This CDR3 reads CASGLGAEAFF. CDR3 in DNA: TGTGCTAGTGGTTTGGGCGCTGAAGCTTTCTTT. This rearrangement joins TRBV12-5 to TRBJ1-1; no reliable D call. CDR1 is LGHNT, CDR2 FRNRAP, per germline. V lost 1 base and J lost 6, with 3 bases in between. CDR3 size: 11 residues.